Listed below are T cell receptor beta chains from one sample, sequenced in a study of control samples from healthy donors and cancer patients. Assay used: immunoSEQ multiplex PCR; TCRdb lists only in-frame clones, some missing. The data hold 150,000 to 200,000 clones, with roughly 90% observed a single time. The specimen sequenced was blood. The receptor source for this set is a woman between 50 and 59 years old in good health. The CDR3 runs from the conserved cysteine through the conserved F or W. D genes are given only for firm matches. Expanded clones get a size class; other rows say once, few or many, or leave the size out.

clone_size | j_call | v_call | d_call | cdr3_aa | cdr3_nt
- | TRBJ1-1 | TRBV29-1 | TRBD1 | CSVGSGGTEAFF | TGCAGCGTTGGGTCAGGGGGCACTGAAGCTTTCTTT
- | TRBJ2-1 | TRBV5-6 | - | CASSLFNEQFF | TGTGCCAGCAGCTTGTTCAATGAGCAGTTCTTC
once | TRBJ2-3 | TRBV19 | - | CASSTDGFTGDTQYF | TGTGCCAGTAGTACAGATGGGTTTACAGGGGATACGCAGTATTTT
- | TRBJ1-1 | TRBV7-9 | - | CAGVGGQTEAFF | TGTGCCGGCGTGGGGGGGCAGACTGAAGCTTTCTTT
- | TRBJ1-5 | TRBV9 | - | CASSVGTPANQPQHF | TGTGCCAGCAGCGTCGGGACGCCGGCCAATCAGCCCCAGCATTTT
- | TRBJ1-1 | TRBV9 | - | CASSVFSGGMNTEAFF | TGTGCCAGCAGCGTATTTTCTGGGGGAATGAACACTGAAGCTTTCTTT
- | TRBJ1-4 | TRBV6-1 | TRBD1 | CASSEAGVRGRGKLFF | TGTGCCAGCAGTGAAGCCGGGGTAAGGGGGCGCGGAAAACTGTTTTTT
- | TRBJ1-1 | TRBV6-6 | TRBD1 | CASSYTMWTGNTEAFF | TGTGCCAGCAGTTACACGATGTGGACAGGGAACACTGAAGCTTTCTTT
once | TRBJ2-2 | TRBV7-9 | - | CASSSPRANTGELFF | TGTGCCAGCAGCTCGCCACGAGCGAACACCGGGGAGCTGTTTTTT
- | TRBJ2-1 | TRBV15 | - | CATSRDMARQFF | TGTGCCACCAGCAGAGATATGGCTAGACAGTTCTTC
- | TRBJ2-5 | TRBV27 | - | CASSPGQYQETQYF | TGTGCCAGCAGCCCCGGGCAGTATCAAGAGACCCAGTACTTC
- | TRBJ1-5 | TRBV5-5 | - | CASSPLGGDSNQPQHF | TGTGCCAGCAGCCCTCTCGGGGGTGATAGCAATCAGCCCCAGCATTTT
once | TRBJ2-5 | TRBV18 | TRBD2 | CASSPGGTLSIQETQYF | TGTGCCAGCTCACCCGGGGGGACCCTGAGCATACAAGAGACCCAGTACTTC
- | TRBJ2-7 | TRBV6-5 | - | CASSQTGSYEQYF | TGTGCCAGCAGTCAGACAGGTTCCTACGAGCAGTACTTC
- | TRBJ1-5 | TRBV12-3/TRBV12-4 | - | CASRTPPSPQHF | TGTGCCAGCAGGACGCCGCCCTCGCCCCAGCATTTT
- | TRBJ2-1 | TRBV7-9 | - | CASSFGSSYNEQFF | TGTGCCAGCAGCTTCGGGAGCTCCTACAATGAGCAGTTCTTC
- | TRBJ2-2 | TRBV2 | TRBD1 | CASSRTGPRTGELFF | TGTGCCAGCAGCCGGACAGGGCCTCGCACCGGGGAGCTGTTTTTT
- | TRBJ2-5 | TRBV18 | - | CASSPLSMGETQYF | TGTGCCAGCTCACCGCTAAGTATGGGAGAGACCCAGTACTTC
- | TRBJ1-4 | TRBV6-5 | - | CASREDSQNEKLFF | TGTGCCAGCAGGGAGGACAGCCAGAATGAAAAACTGTTTTTT
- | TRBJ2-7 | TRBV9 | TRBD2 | CASSIGTSGYEQYF | TGTGCCAGCAGCATCGGGACTAGCGGATACGAGCAGTACTTC
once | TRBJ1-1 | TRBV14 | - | CASRELEGRASMNTEAFF | TGTGCCAGCAGGGAACTGGAGGGCCGGGCGTCAATGAACACTGAAGCTTTCTTT
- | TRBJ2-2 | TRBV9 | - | CASSPSLGSTGELFF | TGTGCCAGCAGCCCATCTTTAGGGAGCACCGGGGAGCTGTTTTTT
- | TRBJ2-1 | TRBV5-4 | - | CASSFRTALAYNEQFF | TGTGCCAGCAGCTTCAGAACGGCTTTGGCCTACAATGAGCAGTTCTTC
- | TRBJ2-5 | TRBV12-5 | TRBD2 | CASGSGLAREDQYF | TGTGCTAGTGGTTCCGGACTAGCGCGAGAGGACCAGTACTTC
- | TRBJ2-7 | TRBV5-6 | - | CASSLGVGLGSEQYF | TGTGCCAGCAGCTTGGGTGTTGGCTTGGGGAGCGAGCAGTACTTC
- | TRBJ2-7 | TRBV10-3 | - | CAISGEPGQQYF | TGTGCCATCAGTGGGGAGCCGGGACAGCAGTACTTC
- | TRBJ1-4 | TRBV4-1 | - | CASSRNRGTNEKLFF | TGCGCCAGCAGTCGGAATAGGGGAACTAATGAAAAACTGTTTTTT
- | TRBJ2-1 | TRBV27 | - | CASSLYTPASRDNEQFF | TGTGCCAGCAGTTTATATACCCCGGCTAGCCGGGACAATGAGCAGTTCTTC
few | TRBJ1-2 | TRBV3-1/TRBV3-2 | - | CASSRTRQGGYTF | TGTGCCAGCAGCCGGACCCGCCAGGGGGGCTACACCTTC
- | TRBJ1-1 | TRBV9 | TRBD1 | CASSGTGGGTEAFF | TGTGCCAGCAGCGGGACAGGGGGGGGCACTGAAGCTTTCTTT
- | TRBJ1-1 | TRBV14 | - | CASRTQGNTEAFF | TGTGCCAGCAGAACACAGGGGAACACTGAAGCTTTCTTT
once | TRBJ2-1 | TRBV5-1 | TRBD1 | CASSLQGTLNNEQFF | TGCGCCAGCAGCTTACAGGGGACCCTCAACAATGAGCAGTTCTTC
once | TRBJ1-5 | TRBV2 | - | CASSSTGTAQPQHF | TGTGCCAGCAGTTCCACAGGGACCGCTCAGCCCCAGCATTTT
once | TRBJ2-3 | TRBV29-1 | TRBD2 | CSVEEGASGQYF | TGCAGCGTTGAAGAGGGAGCTAGCGGGCAGTATTTT
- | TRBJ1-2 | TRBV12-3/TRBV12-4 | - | CASSLAGAGHTF | TGTGCCAGCAGTTTAGCAGGGGCTGGCCACACCTTC
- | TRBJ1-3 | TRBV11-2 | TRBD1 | CASSETGQGNTIYF | TGTGCCAGCAGCGAAACGGGACAGGGGAACACCATATATTTT
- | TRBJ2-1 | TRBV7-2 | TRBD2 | CASSLYGGAYNEQFF | TGTGCCAGCAGCTTATATGGGGGGGCCTACAATGAGCAGTTCTTC
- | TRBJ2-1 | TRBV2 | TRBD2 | CASSWTSGGKKLSYNEQFF | TGTGCCAGCTCCTGGACTAGCGGGGGGAAGAAGCTCTCCTACAATGAGCAGTTCTTC
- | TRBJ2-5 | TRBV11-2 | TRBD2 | CASSWGLAVQETQYF | TGTGCCAGCAGCTGGGGACTAGCGGTGCAAGAGACCCAGTACTTC
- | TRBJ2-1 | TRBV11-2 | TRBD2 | CASSLDRLAMSSYNEQFF | TGTGCCAGCAGCTTAGATCGACTAGCGATGAGCTCCTACAATGAGCAGTTCTTC
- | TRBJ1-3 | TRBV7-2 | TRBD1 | CASSPQGGGNTIYF | TGTGCCAGCAGCCCCCAGGGGGGTGGAAACACCATATATTTT
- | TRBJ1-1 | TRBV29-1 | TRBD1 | CSIGQGRAEAFF | TGCAGCATTGGACAGGGGCGGGCTGAAGCTTTCTTT
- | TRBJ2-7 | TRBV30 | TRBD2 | CAWSVGLAGGEQYF | TGTGCCTGGAGTGTGGGGCTAGCGGGAGGCGAGCAGTACTTC
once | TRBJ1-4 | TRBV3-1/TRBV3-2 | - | CASSRRGAANEKLFF | TGTGCCAGCAGCCGCCGGGGAGCGGCTAATGAAAAACTGTTTTTT
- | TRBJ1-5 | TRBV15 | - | CATSRDRGGGNQPQHF | TGTGCCACCAGCAGAGATCGGGGGGGAGGCAATCAGCCCCAGCATTTT
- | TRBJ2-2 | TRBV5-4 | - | CASSARDPSNTGELFF | TGTGCCAGCAGCGCCCGGGACCCTTCGAACACCGGGGAGCTGTTTTTT
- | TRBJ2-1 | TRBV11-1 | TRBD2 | CASSFLSGSGYNEQFF | TGTGCCAGCAGCTTCCTTAGCGGGAGTGGGTACAATGAGCAGTTCTTC
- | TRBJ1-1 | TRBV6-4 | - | CASSRGEWTEAFF | TGTGCCAGCAGTCGTGGGGAATGGACTGAAGCTTTCTTT
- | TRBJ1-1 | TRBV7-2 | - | CASSLGGQVTEAFF | TGTGCCAGCAGCTTAGGGGGGCAGGTTACTGAAGCTTTCTTT
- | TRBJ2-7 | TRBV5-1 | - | CASSLGNRSSYEQYF | TGCGCCAGCAGCTTGGGGAACAGGAGCTCCTACGAGCAGTACTTC
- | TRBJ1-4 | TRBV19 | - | CASRRGDALPYEKLFF | TGTGCCAGTAGGAGGGGAGACGCGTTGCCGTATGAAAAACTGTTTTTT
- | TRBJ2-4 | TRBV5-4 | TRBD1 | CASSYWTGQNIQYF | TGTGCCAGCAGCTATTGGACAGGGCAAAACATTCAGTACTTC
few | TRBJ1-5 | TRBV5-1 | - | CASSPFPVGSNQPQHF | TGCGCCAGCAGCCCGTTTCCGGTGGGGAGCAATCAGCCCCAGCATTTT
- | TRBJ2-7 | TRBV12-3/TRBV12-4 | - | CASSLAPPYEQYF | TGTGCCAGCAGTTTAGCCCCTCCCTACGAGCAGTACTTC
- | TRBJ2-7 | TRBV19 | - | CASSGASFSSYEQYF | TGTGCCAGTAGTGGGGCCAGCTTCTCCTCCTACGAGCAGTACTTC
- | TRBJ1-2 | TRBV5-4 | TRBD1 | CASSRDRENYGYTF | TGTGCCAGCAGCCGAGACAGGGAGAACTATGGCTACACCTTC